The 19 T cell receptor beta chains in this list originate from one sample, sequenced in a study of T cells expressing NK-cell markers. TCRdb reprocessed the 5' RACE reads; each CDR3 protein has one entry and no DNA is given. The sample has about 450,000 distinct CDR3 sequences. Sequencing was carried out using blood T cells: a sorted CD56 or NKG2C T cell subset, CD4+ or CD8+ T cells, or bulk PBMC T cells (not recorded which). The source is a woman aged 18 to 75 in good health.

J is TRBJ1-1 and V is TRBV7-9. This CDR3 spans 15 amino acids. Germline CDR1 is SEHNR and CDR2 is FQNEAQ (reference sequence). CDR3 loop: CASSLLEADNTEAFF.

The CDR3 protein is CASSEARIIGGEQFF. This chain joins TRBV6-1 and TRBJ2-1; checking the TCRdb D call of TRBD1 is not possible without DNA. The germline gives CDR1 MNHNS, CDR2 SASEGT. CDR3 length equals 15 residues.

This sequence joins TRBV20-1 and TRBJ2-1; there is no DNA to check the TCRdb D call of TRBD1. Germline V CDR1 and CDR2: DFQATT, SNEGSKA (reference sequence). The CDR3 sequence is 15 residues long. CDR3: CSARRDRMEVSEQFF.

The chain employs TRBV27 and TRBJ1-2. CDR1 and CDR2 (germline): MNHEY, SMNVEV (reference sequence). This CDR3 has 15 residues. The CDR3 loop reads CASSPSEWFNYGYTF.

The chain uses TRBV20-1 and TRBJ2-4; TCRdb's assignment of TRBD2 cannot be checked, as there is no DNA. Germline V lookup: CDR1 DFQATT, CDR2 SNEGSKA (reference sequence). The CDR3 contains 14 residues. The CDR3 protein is CSARGREAKNIQYF.

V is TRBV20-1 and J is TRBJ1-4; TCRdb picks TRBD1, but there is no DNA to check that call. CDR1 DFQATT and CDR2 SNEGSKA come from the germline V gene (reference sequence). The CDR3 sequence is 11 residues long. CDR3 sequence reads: CSARAQAGLFF.

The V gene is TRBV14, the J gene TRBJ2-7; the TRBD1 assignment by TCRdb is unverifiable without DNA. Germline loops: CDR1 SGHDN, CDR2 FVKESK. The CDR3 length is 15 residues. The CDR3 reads CASSQVGTGVYEQYF.

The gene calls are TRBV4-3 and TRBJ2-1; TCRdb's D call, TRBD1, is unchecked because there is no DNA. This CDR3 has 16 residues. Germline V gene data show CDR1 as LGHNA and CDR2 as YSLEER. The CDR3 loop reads CASSHPKGAGWGEQFF.

This chain's CDR3 is CASSLLVGEQETQYF. The chain recombines TRBV7-2 with TRBJ2-5. CDR1 and CDR2 (germline): SGHTA, FQGNSA. The CDR3 sequence is 15 residues long.

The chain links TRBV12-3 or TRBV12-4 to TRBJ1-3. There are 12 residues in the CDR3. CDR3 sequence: CASSPLENTIYF.

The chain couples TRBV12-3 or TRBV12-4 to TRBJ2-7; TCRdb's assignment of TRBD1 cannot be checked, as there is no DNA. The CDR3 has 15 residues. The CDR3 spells CASSRGQGDRDEQYF.

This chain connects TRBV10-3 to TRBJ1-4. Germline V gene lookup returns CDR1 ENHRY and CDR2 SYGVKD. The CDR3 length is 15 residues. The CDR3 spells CAISEEGGTNEKLFF.

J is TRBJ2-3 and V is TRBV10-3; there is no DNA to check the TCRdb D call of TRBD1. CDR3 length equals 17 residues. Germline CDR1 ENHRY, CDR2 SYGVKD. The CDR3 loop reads CAISEWGSGGAWDTQYF.

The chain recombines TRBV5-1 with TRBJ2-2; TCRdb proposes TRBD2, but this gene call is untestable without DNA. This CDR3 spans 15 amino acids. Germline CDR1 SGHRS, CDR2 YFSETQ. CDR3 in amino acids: CASRNNAGSTGELFF.

CDR3 sequence: CSATSSGSMYEQFF. The rearrangement joins TRBV20-1 to TRBJ2-1; checking the TCRdb D call of TRBD2 is not possible without DNA. The CDR3 contains 14 residues. Germline assignment: CDR1 DFQATT and CDR2 SNEGSKA (reference sequence).

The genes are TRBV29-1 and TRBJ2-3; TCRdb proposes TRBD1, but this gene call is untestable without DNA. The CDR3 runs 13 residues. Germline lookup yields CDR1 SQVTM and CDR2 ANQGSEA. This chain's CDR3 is CSVSGPNTDTQYF.

The CDR3 region is CASSAEGQHNEQFF. The rearrangement uses TRBV9 and TRBJ2-1; TCRdb returns TRBD2, unconfirmable since there is no DNA. Germline V gives CDR1 SGDLS, CDR2 YYNGEE. The CDR3 is 14 residues long.

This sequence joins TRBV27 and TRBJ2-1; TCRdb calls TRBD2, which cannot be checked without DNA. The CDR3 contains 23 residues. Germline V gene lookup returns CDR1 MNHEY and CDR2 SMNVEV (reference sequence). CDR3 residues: CASSLTPLGTAGLAGEDANEQFF.

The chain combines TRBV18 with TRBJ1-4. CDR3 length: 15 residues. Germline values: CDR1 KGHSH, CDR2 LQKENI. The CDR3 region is CASSDVGDNHEKLFF.